This T cell receptor beta chain emerged from a study of post-analysis software for immune sequencing data. For the study at large: The disease courses spanned relapsing-remitting, secondary progressive and progressive-relapsing forms of multiple sclerosis.

V trimming: 0 bases; J trimming: 9 bases; junction bases outside the gene matches: 10. This CDR3 has 15 amino acids. Germline CDR1 and CDR2: DFQATT and SNEGSKA (reference sequence). Study-wide points: Significantly lower normalized Chao1 diversity was found in patients with multiple sclerosis relative to controls. Controls had lower frequencies than patients of a few TRBV segments, which included TRBV5-6, TRBV5-1 and TRBV20-1. F measure showed strong co-clustering of same-batch samples.

This clonotype has more than one count but fewer than ten. Its antigen remains unknown. Prepared TCR beta cDNA libraries contained unique molecular identifiers. About 500,000 cDNA molecules were obtained per 1 to 10 million input T cells. TCRdb fed the PCR reads into MiXCR, producing one record per CDR3 protein. The sample carries roughly 800,000 distinct CDR3 sequences, roughly 46% recorded once. The specimen was blood. The rearrangement links TRBV20-1 to TRBJ2-1; 8 bases match TRBD2. This TCR was recovered from a girl between 5 and 17 years old with multiple sclerosis. This chain's CDR3 is CSARDTGGPIGEQFF. CDR3 nucleotide sequence: TGCAGTGCTAGAGATACGGGAGGGCCGATCGGTGAGCAGTTCTTC.